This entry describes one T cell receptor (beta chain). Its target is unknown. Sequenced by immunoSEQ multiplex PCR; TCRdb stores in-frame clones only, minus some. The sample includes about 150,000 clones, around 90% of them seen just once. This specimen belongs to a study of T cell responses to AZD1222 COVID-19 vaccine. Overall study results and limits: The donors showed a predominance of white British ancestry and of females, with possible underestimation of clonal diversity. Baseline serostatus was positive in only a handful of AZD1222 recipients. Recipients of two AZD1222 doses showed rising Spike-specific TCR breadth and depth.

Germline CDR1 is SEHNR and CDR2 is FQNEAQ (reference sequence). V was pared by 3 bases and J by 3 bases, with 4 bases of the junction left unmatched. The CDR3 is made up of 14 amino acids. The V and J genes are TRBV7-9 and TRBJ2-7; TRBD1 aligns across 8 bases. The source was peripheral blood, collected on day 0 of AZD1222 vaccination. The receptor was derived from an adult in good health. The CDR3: CASSLGQENYEQYF. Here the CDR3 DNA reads TGTGCCAGCAGCTTGGGACAGGAAAACTACGAGCAGTACTTC.